Following are 10 T cell receptor beta chains from one sample sequenced in a study of beta chain features in type 1 diabetes. Every bit of the isolated RNA underwent reverse transcription, so sequencing read expressed TCRB transcripts. TCRdb keeps only in-frame clones here, not all; method: immunoSEQ multiplex PCR. Counted here are under 250,000 clones, 13% to 15% occurring once; the ten biggest clones make up around 0.026%. Sequencing was performed on naive CD4+ T cells from blood. The source is a woman aged 40 to 50 in good health.

This clone was seen a handful of times. This chain uses TRBV5-1 with TRBJ2-7; 8 positions match TRBD2. CDR3 length equals 15 residues. After removal of 0 bases from V and 7 bases from J, the junction contained 9 bases not matched to a gene. Germline V gene data show CDR1 as SGHRS and CDR2 as YFSETQ. DNA of the CDR3: TGCGCCAGCAGCTTGGGCGGGGGGCCATTGGGAGAGCAGTACTTC. Its translation is CASSLGGGPLGEQYF.

This clone has only a few counts. V and J are TRBV4-1 and TRBJ1-2; TRBD1 matches at 7 bases. This CDR3 is built from 16 residues. Looked up from germline, CDR1 is MGHRA and CDR2 is YSYEKL. V trimming: 5 bases; J trimming: 4 bases; junction bases outside the gene matches: 13. This CDR3 is CASSGTESRGVYGYTF. In DNA form, the CDR3 reads TGCGCCAGCAGCGGGACAGAAAGCAGAGGAGTCTATGGCTACACCTTC.

This clone was detected ten times or more. CDR3 protein: CSPRAGGPDEQFF. CDR3 bases: TGCAGCCCGAGGGCGGGGGGGCCTGATGAGCAGTTCTTC. The chain employs TRBV29-1 and TRBJ2-1; 9 bases are a match to TRBD2. Losses at the gene ends were 8 bases for V and 8 bases for J; bases not matched to a gene: 10. The length of the CDR3 is 13 residues. Germline V gene sequence: CDR1 SQVTM, CDR2 ANQGSEA.

The V gene is TRBV2, the J gene TRBJ2-3; 9 bases fit TRBD2. CDR3 size: 15 residues. V lost 7 bases to trimming and J lost 0 bases; unmatched junction nucleotides: 5. Germline V gene lookup returns CDR1 SNHLY and CDR2 FYNNEI. The CDR3 region has the DNA TGTGCCAGCACTCCGACTAGCGGTAGCACAGATACGCAGTATTTT. Translating gives CASTPTSGSTDTQYF.

This clone has a handful of counts. The chain carries TRBV18 and TRBJ2-2; a possible D gene is TRBD2 (5 bases). The germline gives CDR1 KGHSH, CDR2 LQKENI. The V end was cut by 2 bases, the J end by 0 bases, with 10 bases between. CDR3 length: 16 residues. The CDR3 protein is CASSPSRGTNTGELFF. CDR3 nucleotide sequence: TGTGCCAGCTCACCATCTCGGGGTACGAACACCGGGGAGCTGTTTTTT. Drawing the rest from reference TRBV18 and TRBJ2-2, the complete variable domain is NAGVMQNPRHLVRRRGQEARLRCSPMKGHSHVYWYRQLPEEGLKFMVYLQKENIIDESGMPKERFSAEFPKEGPSILRIQQVVRGDSAAYFCASSPSRGTNTGELFFGEGSRLTVL.

This clone has only a few counts. The V and J genes are TRBV28 and TRBJ1-1; possible D gene TRBD1, 6 bases. The CDR3 spans 13 residues. The germline V gene encodes CDR1 MDHEN and CDR2 SYDVKM. Trimming removed 4 bases at V and 1 base at J, with 7 bases between. The CDR3 loop reads CASSSGQNTEAFF. As DNA, the CDR3 is TGTGCCAGCAGTTCGGGACAGAACACTGAAGCTTTCTTT.

This chain connects TRBV11-2 to TRBJ2-1, with D unclear. CDR1 SGHAT and CDR2 FQNNGV come from the germline V gene. Deletions cut 1 base from V and 5 bases from J, with 9 bases between. The CDR3 has 14 amino acids. In nucleotides, the CDR3 is TGTGCCAGCAGCTTAGCCTTCCGGGACAATGAGCAGTTCTTC. Protein product: CASSLAFRDNEQFF. Full variable domain (outside the CDR3, taken from reference TRBV11-2 and TRBJ2-1): EAGVAQSPRYKIIEKRQSVAFWCNPISGHATLYWYQQILGQGPKLLIQFQNNGVVDDSQLPKDRFSAERLKGVDSTLKIQPAKLEDSAVYLCASSLAFRDNEQFFGPGTRLTVL.

This clone has only a few counts. The genes are TRBV7-9 and TRBJ2-3; a weak D match, TRBD2 (6 bases). V lost 2 bases, J lost 0 bases, and 9 bases lay in between. The CDR3 contains 15 residues. Germline V gene data show CDR1 as SEHNR and CDR2 as FQNEAQ (reference sequence). The CDR3 nucleotides are TGTGCCAGCAGCTTACGGGGGTCAAGCACAGATACGCAGTATTTT. Translating it yields CASSLRGSSTDTQYF.

This clone was found a few times. V and J are TRBV15 and TRBJ1-4; D is uncertain. CDR3 size: 12 residues. Germline lookup yields CDR1 LNHNV and CDR2 YYDKDF (reference sequence). V lost 6 bases to trimming and J lost 2 bases, with 4 bases between them. The CDR3 DNA reads TGTGCCACCAGACTGACTAATGAAAAACTGTTTTTT. This translates into CATRLTNEKLFF.

V usage is TRBV6-5 and J usage is TRBJ2-5; TRBD1 matches 8 bases. The CDR3 runs to 13 residues. V gave up 6 bases and J gave up 11 bases; unmatched junction bases: 11. The germline V gene encodes CDR1 MNHEY and CDR2 SVGAGI. The CDR3 spells CASSNGQGRGQYF. CDR3 DNA sequence: TGTGCCAGCAGCAACGGACAGGGAAGGGGACAGTACTTC.